This T cell receptor beta chain originates from a study of beta chain features in type 1 diabetes. What was sequenced were expressed TCRB transcripts, since all of the isolated RNA had been reverse transcribed. Clones were sequenced by immunoSEQ multiplex PCR, and TCRdb holds only the in-frame ones, with some missing. The sample carries roughly 300,000 clones, 13% to 15% recorded once. The CDR3 loop spans 15 amino acids. In germline, CDR1 is SGHRS, CDR2 YFSETQ. The V gene end was trimmed by 5 bases and the J gene end by 4 bases; junction bases not matched to a gene: 7. This TCR was sampled from a man aged 25 to 45 in good health. The specimen was central memory CD4+ T cells from blood. The chain recombines TRBV5-1 with TRBJ2-3; 10 bases fit TRBD2. CDR3 DNA: TGCGCCAGCAGGTGGAGCGGGAGGGAGTCAGATACGCAGTATTTT. Amino acids: CASRWSGRESDTQYF.